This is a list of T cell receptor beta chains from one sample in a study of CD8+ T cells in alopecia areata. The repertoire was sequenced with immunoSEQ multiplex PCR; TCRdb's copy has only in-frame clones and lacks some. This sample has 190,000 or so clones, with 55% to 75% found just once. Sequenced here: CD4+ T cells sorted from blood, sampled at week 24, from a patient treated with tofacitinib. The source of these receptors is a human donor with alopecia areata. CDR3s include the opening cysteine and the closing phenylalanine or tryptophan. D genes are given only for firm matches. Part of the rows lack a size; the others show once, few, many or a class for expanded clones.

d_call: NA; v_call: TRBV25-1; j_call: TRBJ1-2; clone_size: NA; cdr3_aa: CASSEGPANYGYTF; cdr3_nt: TGTGCCAGCAGTGAAGGACCGGCAAACTATGGCTACACCTTC
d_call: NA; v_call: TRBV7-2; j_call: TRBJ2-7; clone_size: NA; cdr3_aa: CASTRPGGHEQYF; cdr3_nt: TGTGCCAGCACCCGTCCCGGGGGCCATGAGCAGTACTTC
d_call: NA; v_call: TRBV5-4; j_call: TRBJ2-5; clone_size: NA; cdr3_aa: CASSLALGKQETQYF; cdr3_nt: TGTGCCAGCAGCTTGGCTCTAGGGAAACAAGAGACCCAGTACTTC
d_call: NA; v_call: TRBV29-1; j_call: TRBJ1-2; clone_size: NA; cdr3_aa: CSVAGYGYTF; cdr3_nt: TGCAGCGTTGCGGGGTATGGCTACACCTTC
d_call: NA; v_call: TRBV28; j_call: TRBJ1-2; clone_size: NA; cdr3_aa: CASTTPSPGYYGYTF; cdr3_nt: TGTGCCAGCACCACACCCAGTCCAGGGTACTATGGCTACACCTTC
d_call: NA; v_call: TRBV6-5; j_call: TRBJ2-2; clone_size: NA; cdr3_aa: CASRNSLGNTGELFF; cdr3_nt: TGTGCCAGCAGAAACAGCCTCGGTAACACCGGGGAGCTGTTTTTT
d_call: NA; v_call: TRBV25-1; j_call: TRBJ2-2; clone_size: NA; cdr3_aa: CASSEQNANTGELFF; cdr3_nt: TGTGCCAGCAGTGAACAGAACGCGAACACCGGGGAGCTGTTTTTT
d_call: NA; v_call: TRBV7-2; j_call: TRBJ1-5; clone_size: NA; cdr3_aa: CASSSGRDQPQHF; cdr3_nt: TGTGCCAGCAGCTCAGGTCGGGATCAGCCCCAGCATTTT
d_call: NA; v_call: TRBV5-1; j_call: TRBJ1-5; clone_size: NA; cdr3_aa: CASSSDGNQPQHF; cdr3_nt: TGCGCCAGCAGCTCCGACGGGAATCAGCCCCAGCATTTT
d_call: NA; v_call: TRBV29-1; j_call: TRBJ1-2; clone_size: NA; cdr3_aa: CSVGANYGYTF; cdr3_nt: TGCAGCGTTGGGGCTAACTATGGCTACACCTTC
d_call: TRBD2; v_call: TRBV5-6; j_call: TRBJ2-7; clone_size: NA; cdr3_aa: CASSSRSGGLGEQYF; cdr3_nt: TGTGCCAGCAGCTCCCGAAGCGGGGGCCTCGGGGAGCAGTACTTC
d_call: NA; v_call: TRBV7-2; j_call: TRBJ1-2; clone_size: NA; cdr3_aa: CASSLGVGDYGYTF; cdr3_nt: TGTGCCAGCAGCTTAGGGGTGGGTGACTATGGCTACACCTTC
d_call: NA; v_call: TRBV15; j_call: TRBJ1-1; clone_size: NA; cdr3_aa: CATSRDRRRMNTEAFF; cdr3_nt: TGTGCCACCAGCAGAGATAGAAGGCGGATGAACACTGAAGCTTTCTTT
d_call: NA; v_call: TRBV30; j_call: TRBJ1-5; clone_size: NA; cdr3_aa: CAWSQGQDQPQHF; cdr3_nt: TGTGCCTGGAGCCAGGGGCAGGATCAGCCCCAGCATTTT
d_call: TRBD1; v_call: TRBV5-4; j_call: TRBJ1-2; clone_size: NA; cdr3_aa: CATSAGQGGYGYTF; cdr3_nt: TGTGCCACCTCGGCCGGACAGGGAGGATATGGCTACACCTTC
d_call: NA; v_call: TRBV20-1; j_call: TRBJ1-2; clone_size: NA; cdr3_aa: CSDGGRPGYTF; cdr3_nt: TGCAGTGATGGGGGGCGGCCTGGCTACACCTTC
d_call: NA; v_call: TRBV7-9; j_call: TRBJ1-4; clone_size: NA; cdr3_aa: CASSGRGGEEKLFF; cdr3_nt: TGTGCCAGCAGCGGCCGAGGGGGAGAGGAAAAACTGTTTTTT
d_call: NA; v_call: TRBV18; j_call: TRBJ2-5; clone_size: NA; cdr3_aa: CASSSTVRGETQYF; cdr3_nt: TGTGCCAGCTCGTCGACAGTTCGGGGGGAGACCCAGTACTTC
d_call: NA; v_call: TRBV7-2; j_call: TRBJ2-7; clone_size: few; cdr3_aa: CASSLISGRSYEQYF; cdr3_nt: TGTGCCAGCAGCTTAATATCGGGGCGTAGCTACGAGCAGTACTTC
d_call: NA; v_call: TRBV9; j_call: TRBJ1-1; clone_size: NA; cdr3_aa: CASSVKGFSKGNTEAFF; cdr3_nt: TGTGCCAGCAGCGTAAAGGGATTCTCCAAGGGGAACACTGAAGCTTTCTTT
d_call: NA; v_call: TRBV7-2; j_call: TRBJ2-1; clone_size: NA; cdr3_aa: CASSITGYNEQFF; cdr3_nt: TGTGCCAGCAGCATTACAGGGTACAATGAGCAGTTCTTC
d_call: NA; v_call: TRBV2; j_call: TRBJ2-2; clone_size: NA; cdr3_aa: CASSGTDATGELFF; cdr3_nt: TGTGCCAGCAGTGGAACGGACGCCACCGGGGAGCTGTTTTTT
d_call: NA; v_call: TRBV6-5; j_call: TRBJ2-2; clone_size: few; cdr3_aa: CASSFEGPANTGELFF; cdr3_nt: TGTGCCAGCAGTTTTGAAGGGCCCGCGAACACCGGGGAGCTGTTTTTT
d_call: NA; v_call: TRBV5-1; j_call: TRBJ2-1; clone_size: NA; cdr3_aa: CASSSDMSSYNEQFF; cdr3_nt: TGCGCCAGCAGCTCGGACATGAGCTCCTACAATGAGCAGTTCTTC
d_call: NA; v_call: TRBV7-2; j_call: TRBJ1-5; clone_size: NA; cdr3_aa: CASSRTGDQPQHF; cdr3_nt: TGTGCCAGCAGTCGCACAGGCGATCAGCCCCAGCATTTT
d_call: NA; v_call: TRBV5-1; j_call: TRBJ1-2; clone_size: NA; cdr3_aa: CASSLAVGDGYTF; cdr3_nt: TGCGCCAGCAGCTTGGCCGTGGGAGATGGCTACACCTTC
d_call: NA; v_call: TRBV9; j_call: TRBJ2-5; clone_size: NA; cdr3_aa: CASSRSFGGAFRETQYF; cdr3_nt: TGTGCCAGCAGCCGTAGCTTTGGGGGGGCATTCCGAGAGACCCAGTACTTC
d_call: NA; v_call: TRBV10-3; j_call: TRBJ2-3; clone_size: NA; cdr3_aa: CAISDGRTDTQYF; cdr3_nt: TGTGCCATCAGTGACGGGCGGACAGATACGCAGTATTTT
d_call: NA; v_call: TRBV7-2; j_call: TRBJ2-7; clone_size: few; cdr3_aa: CASSLEWSYEQYF; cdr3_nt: TGTGCCAGCAGCTTAGAGTGGTCCTACGAGCAGTACTTC
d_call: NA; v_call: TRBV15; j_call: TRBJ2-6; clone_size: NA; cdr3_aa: CATSRPNQGAGANVLTF; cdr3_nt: TGTGCCACCAGCAGACCGAATCAGGGCGCTGGGGCCAACGTCCTGACTTTC
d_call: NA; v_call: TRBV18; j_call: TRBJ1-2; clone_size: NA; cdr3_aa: CASSPQVGRNYGYTF; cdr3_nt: TGTGCCAGCTCACCACAAGTGGGACGTAACTATGGCTACACCTTC
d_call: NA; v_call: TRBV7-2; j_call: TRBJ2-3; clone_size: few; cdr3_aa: CASSSSRADTQYF; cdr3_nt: TGTGCCAGCAGTTCGAGTCGGGCAGATACGCAGTATTTT
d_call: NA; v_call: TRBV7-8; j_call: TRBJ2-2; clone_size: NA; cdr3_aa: CASSPKRTRDGELFF; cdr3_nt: TGTGCCAGCAGCCCAAAGCGAACGCGGGACGGGGAGCTGTTTTTT
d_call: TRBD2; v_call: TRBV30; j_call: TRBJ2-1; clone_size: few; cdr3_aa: CAWRLAGAGGEQFF; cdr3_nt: TGTGCCTGGAGACTAGCGGGAGCGGGTGGTGAGCAGTTCTTC
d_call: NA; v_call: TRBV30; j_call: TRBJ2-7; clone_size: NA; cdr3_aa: CAWTPRGTRANLEQYF; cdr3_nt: TGTGCCTGGACCCCTCGTGGGACACGGGCAAATTTGGAGCAGTACTTC
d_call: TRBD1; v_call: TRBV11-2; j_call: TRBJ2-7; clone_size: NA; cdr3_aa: CASSLVRGRRDEQYF; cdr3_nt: TGTGCCAGCAGCTTAGTCAGGGGGCGGAGGGACGAGCAGTACTTC
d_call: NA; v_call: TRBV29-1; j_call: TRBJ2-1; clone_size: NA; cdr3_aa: CSVVPASSYNEQFF; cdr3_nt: TGCAGCGTTGTGCCCGCGAGCTCCTACAATGAGCAGTTCTTC
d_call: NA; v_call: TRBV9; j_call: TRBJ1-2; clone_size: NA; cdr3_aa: CASSTPRGREGGYTF; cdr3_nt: TGTGCCAGCAGCACCCCGCGGGGGAGGGAAGGTGGCTACACCTTC
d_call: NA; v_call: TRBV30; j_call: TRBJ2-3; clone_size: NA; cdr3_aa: CAWSVFTDTQYF; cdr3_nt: TGTGCCTGGAGTGTATTCACAGATACGCAGTATTTT
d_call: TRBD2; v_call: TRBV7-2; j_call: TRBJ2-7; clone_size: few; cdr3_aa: CASSLAGGIEQYF; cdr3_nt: TGTGCCAGCAGCTTAGCGGGAGGGATTGAGCAGTACTTC
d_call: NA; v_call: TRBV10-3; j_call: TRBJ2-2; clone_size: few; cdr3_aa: CAISESVGSGELFF; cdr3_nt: TGTGCCATCAGTGAGTCAGTAGGGTCCGGGGAGCTGTTTTTT
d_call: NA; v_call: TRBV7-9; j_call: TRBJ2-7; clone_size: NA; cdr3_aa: CASSLAEGVQYF; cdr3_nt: TGTGCCAGCAGCTTAGCGGAGGGAGTGCAGTACTTC
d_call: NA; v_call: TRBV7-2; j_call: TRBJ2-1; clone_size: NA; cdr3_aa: CASSYRLSWDNEQFF; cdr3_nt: TGTGCCAGCAGCTACAGACTCTCATGGGACAATGAGCAGTTCTTC
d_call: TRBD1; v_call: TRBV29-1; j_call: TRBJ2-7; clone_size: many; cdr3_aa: CSVGTGWGEQYF; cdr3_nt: TGCAGCGTTGGGACAGGATGGGGCGAGCAGTACTTC
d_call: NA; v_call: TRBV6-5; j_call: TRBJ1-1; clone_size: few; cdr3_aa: CASTKRGGYRAEAFF; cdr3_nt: TGTGCCAGCACTAAACGGGGGGGCTACCGGGCTGAAGCTTTCTTT
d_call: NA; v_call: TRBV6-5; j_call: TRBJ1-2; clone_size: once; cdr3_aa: CASRWNYGYTF; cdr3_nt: TGTGCCAGCAGGTGGAACTATGGCTACACCTTC
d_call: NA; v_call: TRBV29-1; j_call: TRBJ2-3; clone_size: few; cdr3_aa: CSAGGREFTYF; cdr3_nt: TGCAGCGCCGGGGGGCGGGAGTTTACCTATTTT
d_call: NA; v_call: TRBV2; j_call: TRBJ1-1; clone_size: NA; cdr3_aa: CASSARLNTEAFF; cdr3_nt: TGTGCCAGCAGTGCCCGCCTTAACACTGAAGCTTTCTTT
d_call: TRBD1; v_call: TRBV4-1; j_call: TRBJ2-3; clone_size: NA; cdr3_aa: CASSQDSRTGARVTDTQYF; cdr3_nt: TGCGCCAGCAGCCAAGATTCTCGGACAGGGGCCCGTGTTACAGATACGCAGTATTTT
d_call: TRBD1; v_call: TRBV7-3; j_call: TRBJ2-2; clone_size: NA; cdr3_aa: CASSSDRVTGELFF; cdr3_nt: TGTGCCAGCAGCTCGGACAGGGTAACCGGGGAGCTGTTTTTT
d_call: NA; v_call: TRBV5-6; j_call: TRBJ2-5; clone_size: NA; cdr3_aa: CASSLAPMTVEEETQYF; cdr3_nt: TGTGCCAGCAGCTTGGCCCCAATGACGGTAGAAGAGGAGACCCAGTACTTC
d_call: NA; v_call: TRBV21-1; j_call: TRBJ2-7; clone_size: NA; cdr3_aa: CASSKGTGYEQYF; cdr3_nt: TGTGCCAGCAGCAAAGGGACAGGCTACGAGCAGTACTTC
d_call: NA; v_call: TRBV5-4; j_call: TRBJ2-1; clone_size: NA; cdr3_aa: CASSVTYNEQFF; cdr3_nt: TGTGCCAGCAGCGTAACTTACAATGAGCAGTTCTTC
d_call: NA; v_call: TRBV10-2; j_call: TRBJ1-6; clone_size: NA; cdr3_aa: CASTYRERNSPLHF; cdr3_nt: TGCGCCAGCACCTACAGGGAGAGGAATTCACCCCTCCACTTT
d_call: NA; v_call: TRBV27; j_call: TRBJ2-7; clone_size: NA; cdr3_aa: CASSPHSLTYEQYF; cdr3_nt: TGTGCCAGCAGCCCACATTCTCTGACCTACGAGCAGTACTTC
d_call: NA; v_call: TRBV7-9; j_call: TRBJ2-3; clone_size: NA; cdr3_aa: CASSSVSGDTQYF; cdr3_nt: TGTGCCAGCAGCTCAGTTAGCGGAGATACGCAGTATTTT
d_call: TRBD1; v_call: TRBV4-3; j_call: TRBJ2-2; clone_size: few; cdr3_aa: CASSTRQGTGELFF; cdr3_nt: TGCGCCAGCAGCACCCGACAGGGAACCGGGGAGCTGTTTTTT
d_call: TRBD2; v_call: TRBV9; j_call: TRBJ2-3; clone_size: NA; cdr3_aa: CASSAVLLAGSTDTQYF; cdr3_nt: TGTGCCAGCAGCGCCGTCCTCCTAGCGGGAAGCACAGATACGCAGTATTTT